This T cell receptor (beta chain) was identified during a study of blood T cell repertoires in COVID-19. The CDR3 consists of 15 residues. CDR1 and CDR2 from the germline V gene are MNHEY and SVGAGI. The V and J ends lost 6 bases and 5 bases, in that order; junction bases with no gene match: 10. The study drew participants aged about 18 to 89 years from some 23 US areas. Data came from immunoSEQ multiplex PCR; TCRdb stores just in-frame clones and leaves some out. The sample holds 200,000 to 250,000 clones; 88% are singletons and the top ten take roughly 3.7%. The TCR was taken from a woman aged 25 to 39 who had been exposed to COVID-19. V usage is TRBV6-5 and J usage is TRBJ2-7; 10 bases are a match to TRBD1. Sequenced: PBMCs or T cells enriched from blood (not recorded which). The DNA for the CDR3 is TGTGCCAGCAGCACAAACCGGGACAGGGGAAACGAGCAGTACTTC. This encodes CASSTNRDRGNEQYF.